The 30 T cell receptor beta chains below come from one sample, sequenced in a study of spatial heterogeneity in lung cancer. This sample's time point: sample taken at primary tumor resection. No cell sorting; template was whole RNA from tumor, lung tissue or PBMC. Via MiXCR, TCRdb re-called the 5' RACE reads, giving one row per CDR3 protein. Here the sample spans 35,000 to 55,000 distinct CDR3 sequences, approximately 13% being singletons. The specimen comprised PBMCs, sampled at surgery. All receptors come from a male donor with early-stage non-small cell lung cancer.

This clonotype was found a few times. V is TRBV20-1 and J is TRBJ2-7; TRBD2 matches at 12 bases. Unmatched junction bases numbered 4, after V lost 3 bases and J lost 4 bases. Germline CDR1 reads DFQATT; CDR2 reads SNEGSKA (reference sequence). This CDR3 is built from 14 residues. CDR3 bases: TGCAGTGCTAGCCGACTAGCGGGAGTGTACGAGCAGTACTTC. Translated: CSASRLAGVYEQYF.

This clonotype has just a few counts. The rearrangement links TRBV5-8 to TRBJ2-3, with 10 bases aligning to TRBD2. The CDR3 totals 16 residues. The V gene's germline CDR1 is SGHTS and CDR2 YDEGEE. The trim removed 3 bases at V and 5 bases at J, leaving 9 bases unmatched. DNA of the CDR3: TGTGCCAGCAGCTGGATTCTAGCGGGAGCAGGAGATACGCAGTATTTT. Its protein product is CASSWILAGAGDTQYF.

V gene TRBV12-3 or TRBV12-4 combines with J gene TRBJ2-7; 8 nucleotides align to TRBD1. This CDR3 has 16 amino acids. The V and J ends lost 5 bases and 1 base, in that order; junction bases with no gene match: 10. CDR3 residues: CASSPGRTGLSYEQYF. In nucleotides, the CDR3 is TGTGCCAGCAGTCCTGGCCGGACAGGGTTATCCTACGAGCAGTACTTC.

In DNA, the CDR3 is TGTGCCAGCAGTTACGTGGCTTTGGGGAACTATGGCTACACCTTC. Translating gives CASSYVALGNYGYTF. V gene TRBV6-2 or TRBV6-3 combines with J gene TRBJ1-2; D is undetermined. Trimming stripped 2 bases from V and 2 bases from J, with 12 bases between. This CDR3 contains 15 residues. Germline V gene sequence: CDR1 MNHEY, CDR2 SVGEGT.

Only a few counts were recorded for this clonotype. This sequence joins TRBV6-5 and TRBJ2-5, with D maybe TRBD1 (6 bases). CDR3 size: 14 residues. The V and J ends lost 6 bases and 2 bases respectively, with 13 bases between them. Germline V gene data show CDR1 as MNHEY and CDR2 as SVGAGI. The CDR3 DNA is TGTGCCAGCAGACCGCCCGGACAGCAAGAGACCCAGTACTTC. Translation gives CASRPPGQQETQYF.

The sample holds a few counts of this clonotype. The rearrangement joins TRBV10-3 to TRBJ2-5, with 8 bases matching TRBD2. Looked up from germline, CDR1 is ENHRY and CDR2 is SYGVKD. V shed 4 bases and J 4 bases; nucleotides not matched to a gene: 14. The CDR3 loop spans 17 amino acids. CDR3: CAISGPDGRAQGETQYF. The CDR3 region has the DNA TGTGCCATCAGTGGTCCGGACGGGAGGGCCCAGGGAGAGACCCAGTACTTC.

The chain recombines TRBV12-3 or TRBV12-4 with TRBJ2-2; the D is unclear. There are 12 residues in the CDR3. With 3 bases removed from V and 5 bases from J, the gap between germline ends came to 4 bases. The CDR3 region is CASSFETGELFF. Written as DNA, the CDR3 is TGTGCCAGCAGTTTCGAAACCGGGGAGCTGTTTTTT.

The chain joins TRBV6-6 to TRBJ1-5; 9 bases are a match to TRBD1. The CDR3 covers 16 residues. With 10 bases clipped from V and 6 bases from J, the junction kept 16 bases outside the gene matches. The germline gives CDR1 MNHNY, CDR2 SVGAGI (reference sequence). CDR3 region: CATESGTGTGSQPQHF. CDR3 nucleotides: TGTGCCACCGAGTCGGGAACCGGGACAGGGAGTCAGCCCCAGCATTTT.

This clonotype has only one observation. This rearrangement joins TRBV4-1 to TRBJ1-2, with a possible D match to TRBD1 (5 bases). The CDR3 is 16 amino acids. Germline V gives CDR1 MGHRA, CDR2 YSYEKL. V was trimmed by 3 bases and J by 4 bases, leaving 18 bases between them. CDR3 in amino acids: CASSQPPRAGGYGYTF. DNA for the CDR3: TGCGCCAGCAGCCAGCCCCCCAGGGCGGGGGGCTATGGCTACACCTTC.

At least ten counts were recorded for this clonotype. CDR3 residues: CASSPRLNPRSDNEQFF. The CDR3 region has the DNA TGTGCCAGCAGCCCAAGACTCAACCCTCGAAGTGACAATGAGCAGTTCTTC. This chain uses TRBV11-2 with TRBJ2-1; D not resolved. In germline, CDR1 is SGHAT, CDR2 FQNNGV. V lost 5 bases to trimming and J lost 5 bases, with 22 bases between them. This CDR3 region has 17 residues.

This clonotype was seen a handful of times. The chain combines TRBV9 with TRBJ1-4; maybe TRBD1 (5 bases). CDR3 length: 13 residues. Trimming took off 0 bases at V and 8 bases at J, with 8 bases between the two ends. Per germline, CDR1 SGDLS and CDR2 YYNGEE. The CDR3 nucleotides are TGTGCCAGCAGCGTAGGTGGGGGAGAAAAACTGTTTTTT. This encodes CASSVGGGEKLFF. Looking up the rest from reference TRBV9 and TRBJ1-4 gives the full variable domain: DSGVTQTPKHLITATGQRVTLRCSPRSGDLSVYWYQQSLDQGLQFLIQYYNGEERAKGNILERFSAQQFPDLHSELNLSSLELGDSALYFCASSVGGGEKLFFGSGTQLSVL.

In its sample, this clonotype was seen a few times. For the CDR3, the DNA is TGTGCCAGCAGCACAGCCCGGGCAGGGAACTATGGCTACACCTTC. Translating gives CASSTARAGNYGYTF. The chain joins TRBV7-2 to TRBJ1-2; the D gene is possibly TRBD1 (5 bases). V lost 5 bases and J lost 2, with 15 bases in between. The CDR3 is made up of 15 amino acids. Per the germline V gene, CDR1 is SGHTA and CDR2 is FQGNSA.

This clonotype was found a few times. The chain uses TRBV7-8 and TRBJ2-7; D gene unclear. The V gene lost 5 bases and the J gene lost 0 bases, with 5 bases spanning the gap. The CDR3 consists of 12 residues. Germline-derived CDR1 and CDR2 are SGHVS and FQNEAQ. The CDR3 DNA follows: TGTGCCAGCAGCCCCCCCTCCTACGAGCAGTACTTC. It yields the protein CASSPPSYEQYF.

The chain combines TRBV20-1 with TRBJ2-5; a possible D gene is TRBD2 (7 bases). The V end was cut by 3 bases, the J end by 2 bases, with 10 bases between. CDR1 and CDR2 (germline): DFQATT, SNEGSKA (reference sequence). The CDR3 covers 13 residues. The CDR3 bases are TGCAGTGCTAGTCGGGGGGCTCAAGAGACCCAGTACTTC. As protein: CSASRGAQETQYF.

This clonotype occurred many times. This chain uses TRBV5-1 with TRBJ1-3; 8 bases match TRBD1. V trimming: 0 bases; J trimming: 1 base; junction bases outside the gene matches: 3. The CDR3 runs 16 residues. Germline V CDR1 and CDR2: SGHRS, YFSETQ. The CDR3: CASSLVGQGSGNTIYF. The CDR3 DNA reads TGCGCCAGCAGCTTGGTAGGACAGGGATCTGGAAACACCATATATTTT.

This clonotype was picked up a small number of times. The V gene is TRBV20-1, the J gene TRBJ2-1; tentatively, D is TRBD2 (6 bases). Germline V gene data show CDR1 as DFQATT and CDR2 as SNEGSKA (reference sequence). V gave up 3 bases and J gave up 6 bases, with 21 bases separating them. The CDR3 covers 16 residues. The CDR3 sequence: CSASIVTGLPPNEQFF. The CDR3, as DNA: TGCAGTGCTAGCATCGTTACGGGACTTCCACCCAATGAGCAGTTCTTC.

The V and J genes are TRBV3-1 and TRBJ1-1; 7 nucleotides line up with TRBD1. The ends lost 4 bases at V and 5 bases at J; junction bases unmatched: 10. The CDR3 covers 15 residues. Germline V gene sequence: CDR1 LGHDT, CDR2 YNNKEL (reference sequence). The CDR3 here is CASSLTLRGRTEAFF. In DNA, the CDR3 is TGTGCCAGCAGCCTCACCCTCAGGGGGAGGACTGAAGCTTTCTTT. The full variable domain, in which reference TRBV3-1 and TRBJ1-1 provide the parts outside the CDR3, is DTAVSQTPKYLVTQMGNDKSIKCEQNLGHDTMYWYKQDSKKFLKIMFSYNNKELIINETVPNRFSPKSPDKAHLNLHINSLELGDSAVYFCASSLTLRGRTEAFFGQGTRLTVV.

Only a few counts were recorded for this clonotype. The chain combines TRBV2 with TRBJ1-2, with 10 bases aligning to TRBD1. The junction had 3 bases not matched to a gene; V was cut back by 6 bases and J by 2 bases. The V gene's germline CDR1 is SNHLY and CDR2 FYNNEI. This CDR3 has 14 amino acids. CDR3 loop: CASRRGQGNYGYTF. The CDR3 nucleotides are TGTGCCAGCAGACGGGGACAGGGGAACTATGGCTACACCTTC.

This clonotype turned up a few times. V gene TRBV5-4 combines with J gene TRBJ1-1; D is undetermined. Trimming removed 0 bases from V and 8 bases from J, with 14 bases in between. The CDR3 runs 14 residues. Germline V gene data show CDR1 as SGHNT and CDR2 as YYREEE (reference sequence). CDR3 bases: TGTGCCAGCAGCTTGGGCCAGGTGCTGCGGGAAGCTTTCTTT. Its protein is CASSLGQVLREAFF. Filled out from reference TRBV5-4 and TRBJ1-1, the complete variable domain reads ETGVTQSPTHLIKTRGQQVTLRCSSQSGHNTVSWYQQALGQGPQFIFQYYREEENGRGNFPPRFSGLQFPNYSSELNVNALELDDSALYLCASSLGQVLREAFFGQGTRLTVV.

This sequence joins TRBV10-3 and TRBJ1-2; no firm D call. The V and J ends lost 5 bases and 4 bases respectively, with 23 bases between them. Germline CDR1 reads ENHRY; CDR2 reads SYGVKD. The CDR3 is made up of 17 amino acids. This CDR3 reads CAISPSVGSAKLYGYTF. In DNA, the CDR3 is TGTGCCATCAGTCCCTCCGTTGGCAGTGCGAAGCTCTATGGCTACACCTTC.

The chain has TRBV11-2 and TRBJ2-3, with D perhaps TRBD1 or TRBD2 (5 bases each). Trimming shortened V by 5 bases and J by 5 bases, and 20 bases separated the two germline ends. In germline, CDR1 is SGHAT, CDR2 FQNNGV. There are 16 residues in the CDR3. This CDR3 is CASSRQGRERKDTQYF. CDR3 nucleotide sequence: TGTGCCAGCAGCCGTCAGGGCAGGGAGCGTAAAGATACGCAGTATTTT.

V and J are TRBV12-3 or TRBV12-4 and TRBJ2-7, with D uncertain. V lost 3 bases and J lost 4, with 4 bases in between. The CDR3 totals 11 residues. CDR3 residues: CASSFWYEQYF. CDR3 nucleotides: TGTGCCAGCAGTTTCTGGTACGAGCAGTACTTC.

This chain links TRBV5-4 with TRBJ2-3; no clear D gene. The CDR3 is made up of 15 amino acids. Germline-derived CDR1 and CDR2 are SGHNT and YYREEE (reference sequence). The V gene lost 3 bases and the J gene lost 1 base, with 12 bases spanning the gap. The CDR3 DNA is TGTGCCAGCAGCTCTCGTGAGATCGGCACAGATACGCAGTATTTT. Encoded protein: CASSSREIGTDTQYF. The whole variable domain, remainder taken from reference TRBV5-4 and TRBJ2-3, is ETGVTQSPTHLIKTRGQQVTLRCSSQSGHNTVSWYQQALGQGPQFIFQYYREEENGRGNFPPRFSGLQFPNYSSELNVNALELDDSALYLCASSSREIGTDTQYFGPGTRLTVL.

This clonotype was counted at least ten times. The chain recombines TRBV5-1 with TRBJ2-1, with 11 nucleotides matching TRBD2. The CDR3 totals 21 residues. Trimming removed 0 bases from V and 0 bases from J; junction bases left unmatched: 14. Per the germline V gene, CDR1 is SGHRS and CDR2 is YFSETQ. For the CDR3, the DNA is TGCGCCAGCAGCTTGGCCGGTGCTAGCGGGAGGACGGGGAGCTCCTACAATGAGCAGTTCTTC. This codes for CASSLAGASGRTGSSYNEQFF.

This chain joins TRBV20-1 and TRBJ1-4; the match to TRBD1 covers 7 bases. V dropped 5 bases and J dropped 5; count of bases not matched to a gene: 5. Germline V gives CDR1 DFQATT, CDR2 SNEGSKA (reference sequence). The CDR3 is made up of 13 amino acids. The CDR3 loop is CSARQGGNEKLFF. The CDR3 region has the DNA TGCAGTGCTCGACAGGGAGGGAATGAAAAACTGTTTTTT.

The chain carries TRBV9 and TRBJ1-4, with a weak D call TRBD1 (5 bases). V shed 3 bases and J shed 7 bases, with 16 bases lying between them. The germline gives CDR1 SGDLS, CDR2 YYNGEE. This CDR3 has 15 amino acids. The CDR3 spells CASSADRGRGEKLFF. The CDR3, as DNA: TGTGCCAGCAGCGCCGACCGGGGCCGGGGTGAAAAACTGTTTTTT.

The V gene is TRBV6-2 or TRBV6-3, the J gene TRBJ2-2; 7 bases align to TRBD2. Germline CDR1 MNHEY, CDR2 SVGEGT. J was trimmed by 5 bases and V by 5 bases; bases with no gene match: 8. This CDR3 is 15 amino acids long. CDR3 protein: CASSRAGRRTGELFF. The CDR3 DNA reads TGTGCCAGCAGTCGAGCGGGAAGGAGGACCGGGGAGCTGTTTTTT.

The chain carries TRBV7-9 and TRBJ1-1; no firm D call. Germline V gene sequence: CDR1 SEHNR, CDR2 FQNEAQ (reference sequence). V gave up 5 bases and J gave up 3 bases, with 7 bases separating them. This CDR3 has 12 residues. CDR3: CASSQGHTEAFF. In DNA, the CDR3 is TGTGCCAGCAGCCAAGGACACACTGAAGCTTTCTTT. Full variable domain (remainder filled in from reference TRBV7-9 and TRBJ1-1): DTGVSQNPRHKITKRGQNVTFRCDPISEHNRLYWYRQTLGQGPEFLTYFQNEAQLEKSRLLSDRFSAERPKGSFSTLEIQRTEQGDSAMYLCASSQGHTEAFFGQGTRLTVV.

This clonotype was seen repeatedly, ten times or more. This sequence joins TRBV20-1 and TRBJ2-7; no clear D gene. Deletions cut 6 bases from V and 3 bases from J, with 12 bases between. There are 12 residues in the CDR3. Germline lookup yields CDR1 DFQATT and CDR2 SNEGSKA (reference sequence). CDR3 region: CSAEYSLYEQYF. The CDR3 bases are TGCAGTGCCGAATATAGTCTCTACGAGCAGTACTTC.

This rearrangement joins TRBV5-1 to TRBJ2-1; TRBD2 aligns across 8 bases. Germline loops: CDR1 SGHRS, CDR2 YFSETQ. The CDR3 spans 17 residues. Germline trimming cut 0 bases from V and 5 bases from J; bases unmatched to any gene: 10. The CDR3 DNA reads TGCGCCAGCAGCTTGGCCCAGGCGGGGGGATGGGACAATGAGCAGTTCTTC. It codes for CASSLAQAGGWDNEQFF.